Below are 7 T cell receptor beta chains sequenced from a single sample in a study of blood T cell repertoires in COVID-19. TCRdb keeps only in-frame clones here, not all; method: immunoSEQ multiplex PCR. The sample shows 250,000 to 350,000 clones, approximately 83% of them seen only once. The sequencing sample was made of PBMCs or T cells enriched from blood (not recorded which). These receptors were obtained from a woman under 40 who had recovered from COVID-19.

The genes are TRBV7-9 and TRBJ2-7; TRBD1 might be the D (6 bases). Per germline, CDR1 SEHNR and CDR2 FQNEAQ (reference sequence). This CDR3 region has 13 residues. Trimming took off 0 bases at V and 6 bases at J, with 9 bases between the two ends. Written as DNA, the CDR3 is TGTGCCAGCAGCTTAGCGCAGGGGCGCGAGCAGTACTTC. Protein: CASSLAQGREQYF. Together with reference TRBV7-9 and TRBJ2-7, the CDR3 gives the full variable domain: DTGVSQNPRHKITKRGQNVTFRCDPISEHNRLYWYRQTLGQGPEFLTYFQNEAQLEKSRLLSDRFSAERPKGSFSTLEIQRTEQGDSAMYLCASSLAQGREQYFGPGTRLTVT.

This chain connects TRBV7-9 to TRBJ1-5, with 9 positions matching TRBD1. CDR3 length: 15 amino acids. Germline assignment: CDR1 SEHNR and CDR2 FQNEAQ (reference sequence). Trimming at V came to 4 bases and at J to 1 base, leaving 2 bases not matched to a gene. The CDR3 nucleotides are TGTGCCAGCAGCTCAGACAGGGGGAGCAATCAGCCCCAGCATTTT. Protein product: CASSSDRGSNQPQHF.

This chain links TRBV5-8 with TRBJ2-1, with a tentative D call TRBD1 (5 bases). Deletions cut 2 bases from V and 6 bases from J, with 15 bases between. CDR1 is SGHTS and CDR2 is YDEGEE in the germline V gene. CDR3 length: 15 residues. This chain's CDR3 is CASSFSHQGANEQFF. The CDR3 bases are TGTGCCAGCAGCTTTTCCCATCAGGGTGCCAATGAGCAGTTCTTC.

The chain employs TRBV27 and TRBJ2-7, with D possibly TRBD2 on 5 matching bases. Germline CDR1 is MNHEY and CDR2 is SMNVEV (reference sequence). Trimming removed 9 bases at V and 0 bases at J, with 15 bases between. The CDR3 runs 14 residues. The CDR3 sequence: CASALGSRSYEQYF. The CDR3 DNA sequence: TGTGCCAGTGCCTTGGGGAGCCGCTCCTACGAGCAGTACTTC.

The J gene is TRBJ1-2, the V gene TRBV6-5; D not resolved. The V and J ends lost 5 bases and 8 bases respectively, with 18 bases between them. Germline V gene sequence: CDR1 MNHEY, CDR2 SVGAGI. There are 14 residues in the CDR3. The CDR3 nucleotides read TGTGCCAGCAGTCGAAACCCGGAGTCCCTAGGCTACACCTTC. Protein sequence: CASSRNPESLGYTF.

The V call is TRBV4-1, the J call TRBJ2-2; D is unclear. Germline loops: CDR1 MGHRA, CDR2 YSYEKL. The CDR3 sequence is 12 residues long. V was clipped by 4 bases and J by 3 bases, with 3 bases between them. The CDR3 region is CASSPYTGELFF. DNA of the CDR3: TGCGCCAGCAGCCCTTACACCGGGGAGCTGTTTTTT.

CDR3 in DNA: TGTGCCAGCAGCCAGGCCGGGGTGGCCACTGAAGCTTTCTTT. Encoded protein: CASSQAGVATEAFF. The V gene is TRBV7-9, the J gene TRBJ1-1; no reliable D call. V lost 5 bases and J lost 4, with 14 bases in between. CDR3 length: 14 amino acids. CDR1 and CDR2 (germline): SEHNR, FQNEAQ (reference sequence).